A single sample gave rise to the 30 T cell receptor beta chains below, sequenced in a study of OX40 agonist ivuxolimab in advanced cancers. Assay used: immunoSEQ multiplex PCR; TCRdb lists only in-frame clones, some missing. The data hold about 80,000 clones, with 90% to 95% observed a single time. Material: CD4+ or CD8+ T cells sorted from blood, obtained in a trial of the OX40 agonist ivuxolimab. These receptor sequences come from an adult with an advanced solid tumor such as melanoma, head and neck, liver or kidney cancer.

V gene TRBV18 combines with J gene TRBJ1-1, with a weak D call TRBD1 (5 bases). This CDR3 has 15 amino acids. Germline V lookup: CDR1 KGHSH, CDR2 LQKENI. Trimming pared 3 bases from V and 5 bases from J, leaving 16 bases between. Written as DNA, the CDR3 is TGTGCCAGCTCACCTCAGCCCCAGGGTTTGACTGAAGCTTTCTTT. Its translation: CASSPQPQGLTEAFF.

The rearrangement joins TRBV5-1 to TRBJ2-7; 7 nucleotides align to TRBD1. V trimming: 0 bases; J trimming: 0 bases; junction bases outside the gene matches: 6. Germline V lookup: CDR1 SGHRS, CDR2 YFSETQ. The CDR3 is 16 amino acids. The CDR3 loop reads CASSLATGTASYEQYF. The CDR3 DNA reads as TGCGCCAGCAGCTTGGCGACTGGGACAGCCTCCTACGAGCAGTACTTC.

This sequence joins TRBV11-2 and TRBJ2-3; 7 nucleotides agree with TRBD2. The germline V gene encodes CDR1 SGHAT and CDR2 FQNNGV. The CDR3 spans 16 residues. V trimming: 5 bases; J trimming: 9 bases; junction bases outside the gene matches: 17. This CDR3 is CASSPGASGLRGTQYF. The DNA for the CDR3 is TGTGCCAGCAGCCCGGGTGCTAGCGGCCTACGGGGCACGCAGTATTTT. Filled out from reference TRBV11-2 and TRBJ2-3, the complete variable domain reads EAGVAQSPRYKIIEKRQSVAFWCNPISGHATLYWYQQILGQGPKLLIQFQNNGVVDDSQLPKDRFSAERLKGVDSTLKIQPAKLEDSAVYLCASSPGASGLRGTQYFGPGTRLTVL.

This chain connects TRBV12-5 to TRBJ2-1, with a weak D call TRBD2 (5 bases). Trimming stripped 3 bases from V and 7 bases from J, with 16 bases between. Germline CDR1 reads LGHNT; CDR2 reads FRNRAP. The CDR3 sequence is 15 residues long. CDR3 region: CASGFGVGVENEQFF. Here the CDR3 DNA reads TGTGCTAGTGGTTTCGGGGTGGGAGTAGAAAATGAGCAGTTCTTC.

This clone was detected once. The CDR3 spells CASRLSGTNEQFF. CDR3 sequence (DNA): TGTGCCAGCAGACTGAGCGGGACTAATGAGCAGTTCTTC. The J gene is TRBJ2-1, the V gene TRBV27; TRBD2 matches at 7 bases. The CDR3 consists of 13 residues. In germline, CDR1 is MNHEY, CDR2 SMNVEV (reference sequence). V gave up 6 bases and J gave up 7 bases; unmatched junction bases: 6.

The gene calls are TRBV28 and TRBJ1-5; D gene unclear. The V gene's germline CDR1 is MDHEN and CDR2 SYDVKM. V was pared by 4 bases and J by 6 bases, with 16 bases between. This CDR3 is built from 15 residues. CDR3 amino acids: CASSSSSRGIQPQHF. The DNA for the CDR3 is TGTGCCAGCAGTTCCAGCAGCCGGGGTATTCAGCCCCAGCATTTT.

This chain connects TRBV21-1 to TRBJ2-5. TRBV21-1 is a known pseudogene. The CDR3 is made up of 12 amino acids. The CDR3 region is CASSNWGETQYF. CDR3 nucleotides: TGTGCCAGCAGCAACTGGGGGGAGACCCAGTACTTC.

The chain links TRBV19 to TRBJ2-7; D may match TRBD1 or TRBD2 (5 bases each). Germline V gene data show CDR1 as LNHDA and CDR2 as SQIVND (reference sequence). The V and J ends lost 3 bases and 4 bases respectively, with 22 bases between them. The CDR3 has 17 residues. DNA for the CDR3: TGTGCCAGTAGTATTTCGGAGGACCCGGATGAGGGGTACGAGCAGTACTTC. Translating gives CASSISEDPDEGYEQYF.

The V call is TRBV5-5, the J call TRBJ2-7; 12 nucleotides align to TRBD1. V was clipped by 4 bases and J by 3 bases; unmatched bases: 8. This CDR3 region has 16 residues. Germline loops: CDR1 SGHKS, CDR2 YYEKEE (reference sequence). This chain's CDR3 is CASSARDRGHRYEQYF. CDR3 DNA sequence: TGTGCCAGCAGCGCCCGGGACAGGGGGCATCGCTACGAGCAGTACTTC.

The genes are TRBV13 and TRBJ2-2, with 10 bases identical to TRBD1. V was clipped by 3 bases and J by 6 bases; unmatched bases: 4. The CDR3 has 15 amino acids. CDR1 and CDR2 from the germline V gene are PRHDT and FYEKMQ (reference sequence). In DNA form, the CDR3 reads TGTGCCAGCAGCTTCGGGACAGGGGTGTCCGGGGAGCTGTTTTTT. Translating it yields CASSFGTGVSGELFF.

The chain employs TRBV5-1 and TRBJ2-7; 7 bases are shared with TRBD1. Germline CDR1 SGHRS, CDR2 YFSETQ. Trimming cost V 0 bases and J 2 bases; bases outside gene matches: 2. This CDR3 is 14 amino acids long. The CDR3: CASSLEDRTYEQYF. CDR3 nucleotides: TGCGCCAGCAGCTTGGAGGACAGGACCTACGAGCAGTACTTC.

This chain links TRBV10-3 with TRBJ2-1; 11 bases match TRBD2. V lost 8 bases, J lost 10 bases, and 10 bases stayed unmatched. This CDR3 comprises 14 residues. Germline V gene lookup returns CDR1 ENHRY and CDR2 SYGVKD. Here the CDR3 DNA reads TGTGCCATCGGTGGACTAGCGGGCCTTGTGGAGCAGTTCTTC. Translation gives CAIGGLAGLVEQFF.

Here the CDR3 reads CASTRLAGGSTDTQYF. The CDR3 DNA reads TGTGCCAGTACCAGACTAGCGGGTGGTTCCACAGATACGCAGTATTTT. V is TRBV19 and J is TRBJ2-3; the match to TRBD2 covers 10 bases. Germline V gene data show CDR1 as LNHDA and CDR2 as SQIVND (reference sequence). CDR3 size: 16 residues. With 7 bases clipped from V and 2 bases from J, the junction kept 9 bases outside the gene matches.

The J gene is TRBJ2-3, the V gene TRBV27; 10 positions agree with TRBD2. This CDR3 is built from 18 residues. Trimming took 5 bases from V and 0 from J; bases not matched to a gene: 11. Germline V CDR1 and CDR2: MNHEY, SMNVEV (reference sequence). CDR3 sequence (DNA): TGTGCCAGCAGTGCCTCCCGAACGACTAGCGGGAGCACAGATACGCAGTATTTT. Translated: CASSASRTTSGSTDTQYF.

The chain links TRBV18 to TRBJ2-7, with TRBD1 matching 8 bases. With 5 bases clipped from V and 4 bases from J, the junction kept 4 bases outside the gene matches. Per germline, CDR1 KGHSH and CDR2 LQKENI. CDR3 length equals 13 residues. The CDR3 DNA follows: TGTGCCAGCTCAACCCGGGACAGGTACGAGCAGTACTTC. It yields the protein CASSTRDRYEQYF.

The chain couples TRBV5-4 to TRBJ2-7, with TRBD1 identical over 8 bases. Germline values: CDR1 SGHNT, CDR2 YYREEE (reference sequence). V dropped 3 bases and J dropped 2; count of bases not matched to a gene: 10. The CDR3 contains 16 residues. Here the CDR3 DNA reads TGTGCCAGCAGCTCCGCCCGGGACAGGTCTACCTACGAGCAGTACTTC. Its protein is CASSSARDRSTYEQYF.

The J gene is TRBJ2-2, the V gene TRBV6-6; D might be TRBD1 (6 bases). V was trimmed by 6 bases and J by 0 bases, leaving 11 bases between them. CDR3 length equals 15 residues. Germline assignment: CDR1 MNHNY and CDR2 SVGAGI (reference sequence). The CDR3, as DNA: TGTGCCAGCAGACACAGGGCCTCGAACACCGGGGAGCTGTTTTTT. Its protein is CASRHRASNTGELFF.

This rearrangement joins TRBV6-1 to TRBJ2-3, with TRBD1 identical over 7 bases. Unmatched junction bases numbered 5, after V lost 3 bases and J lost 2 bases. CDR3 length equals 15 residues. Per the germline V gene, CDR1 is MNHNS and CDR2 is SASEGT. The CDR3 DNA reads TGTGCCAGCAGTGACGTCCAGGGGGTCACAGATACGCAGTATTTT. Translating gives CASSDVQGVTDTQYF.

The V gene is TRBV18, the J gene TRBJ2-3, with a weak D call TRBD2 (6 bases). In germline, CDR1 is KGHSH, CDR2 LQKENI. CDR3 size: 17 residues. V was cut by 3 bases and J by 1 base, with 17 bases left in between. The CDR3 nucleotides read TGTGCCAGCTCACCGGGGACTCAGGGCAGTGGCACAGATACGCAGTATTTT. Its protein product is CASSPGTQGSGTDTQYF.

The chain is built from TRBV15 and TRBJ1-1, with D possibly TRBD1 on 5 matching bases. V lost 0 bases and J lost 9, with 14 bases in between. This CDR3 is 14 amino acids long. CDR1 is LNHNV and CDR2 is YYDKDF in the germline V gene (reference sequence). CDR3 loop: CATSRDTGDGQAFF. The CDR3 region has the DNA TGTGCCACCAGCAGAGATACGGGGGATGGGCAAGCTTTCTTT.

This clone has just one count. CDR3 residues: CASSGGQGATGANVLTF. The CDR3, as DNA: TGTGCCAGCAGTGGAGGACAGGGGGCGACCGGGGCCAACGTCCTGACTTTC. The rearrangement links TRBV6-7 to TRBJ2-6; TRBD1 aligns across 11 bases. TRBV6-7 is an open reading frame, and its role is uncertain. With V trimmed by 5 bases and J by 4 bases, 7 bases remained unmatched. The CDR3 has 17 amino acids.

The rearrangement uses TRBV9 and TRBJ2-3; 9 nucleotides match TRBD1. The V and J ends lost 3 bases and 4 bases, in that order; junction bases with no gene match: 6. Germline assignment: CDR1 SGDLS and CDR2 YYNGEE. CDR3 length: 15 amino acids. DNA for the CDR3: TGTGCCAGCAGCGCGGACAGGGGAACGGCAGATACGCAGTATTTT. Encoded protein: CASSADRGTADTQYF.

The V call is TRBV5-1, the J call TRBJ1-3; 7 bases fit TRBD1. Unmatched junction bases numbered 6, after V lost 4 bases and J lost 2 bases. CDR1 is SGHRS, CDR2 YFSETQ, per germline. This CDR3 is 15 amino acids long. This CDR3 is CASSTTGNAGNTIYF. CDR3 DNA sequence: TGCGCCAGCAGCACGACAGGGAACGCTGGAAACACCATATATTTT.

The chain recombines TRBV6-6 with TRBJ2-3, with TRBD2 as a possible D gene (6 bases). Per germline, CDR1 MNHNY and CDR2 SVGAGI (reference sequence). The length of the CDR3 is 14 residues. Deletions cut 8 bases from V and 1 base from J, with 13 bases between. The CDR3 bases are TGTGCCAGCGGCGGGGTTAGCGGCACAGATACGCAGTATTTT. Translated: CASGGVSGTDTQYF.

This sequence joins TRBV5-6 and TRBJ2-3; 11 nucleotides agree with TRBD2. The ends lost 0 bases at V and 6 bases at J; junction bases unmatched: 6. Germline V gene sequence: CDR1 SGHDT, CDR2 YYEEEE. This CDR3 contains 16 residues. The CDR3: CASSLGLAGTGDTQYF. DNA of the CDR3: TGTGCCAGCAGCTTGGGACTAGCGGGGACCGGGGATACGCAGTATTTT.

The J gene is TRBJ2-7, the V gene TRBV4-2; 8 bases match TRBD2. The CDR3 length is 16 residues. Germline-derived CDR1 and CDR2 are LGHNA and YNFKEQ. The trim removed 0 bases at V and 2 bases at J, leaving 6 bases unmatched. Here the CDR3 DNA reads TGTGCCAGCAGCCAAGATCCTAGCGGGTGGACCTACGAGCAGTACTTC. Its protein is CASSQDPSGWTYEQYF.

This sequence joins TRBV5-1 and TRBJ2-2, with 7 bases identical to TRBD2. After removal of 2 bases from V and 4 bases from J, the junction contained 5 bases not matched to a gene. The CDR3 runs to 15 residues. Germline CDR1 is SGHRS and CDR2 is YFSETQ. As DNA, the CDR3 is TGCGCCAGCAGCTTAACTAGCGCAATCACCGGGGAGCTGTTTTTT. This gives the protein CASSLTSAITGELFF.

The chain joins TRBV5-1 to TRBJ2-3, with TRBD1 matching over 9 bases. V trimming: 0 bases; J trimming: 3 bases; junction bases outside the gene matches: 2. The CDR3 has 15 residues. Germline assignment: CDR1 SGHRS and CDR2 YFSETQ. The CDR3: CASSLGTGATDTQYF. CDR3 coding DNA: TGCGCCAGCAGCTTGGGGACAGGGGCTACAGATACGCAGTATTTT.

The CDR3 protein is CASGPDGNYGYTF. DNA for the CDR3: TGCGCCAGCGGACCGGACGGGAACTATGGCTACACCTTC. This sequence joins TRBV5-1 and TRBJ1-2; D not resolved. With 7 bases removed from V and 2 bases from J, the gap between germline ends came to 12 bases. CDR1 and CDR2 from the germline V gene are SGHRS and YFSETQ. The CDR3 runs to 13 residues. The variable domain in full, with the rest retrieved from reference TRBV5-1 and TRBJ1-2, is KAGVTQTPRYLIKTRGQQVTLSCSPISGHRSVSWYQQTPGQGLQFLFEYFSETQRNKGNFPGRFSGRQFSNSRSEMNVSTLELGDSALYLCASGPDGNYGYTFGSGTRLTVV.

This chain joins TRBV11-2 and TRBJ2-3, with TRBD2 as a possible D gene (6 bases). This CDR3 region has 16 residues. The V end was cut by 5 bases, the J end by 1 base, with 16 bases between. CDR1 and CDR2 (germline): SGHAT, FQNNGV. CDR3 DNA sequence: TGTGCCAGCAGCCCTTTCTCGAGGGAGGGCACAGATACGCAGTATTTT. This codes for CASSPFSREGTDTQYF.